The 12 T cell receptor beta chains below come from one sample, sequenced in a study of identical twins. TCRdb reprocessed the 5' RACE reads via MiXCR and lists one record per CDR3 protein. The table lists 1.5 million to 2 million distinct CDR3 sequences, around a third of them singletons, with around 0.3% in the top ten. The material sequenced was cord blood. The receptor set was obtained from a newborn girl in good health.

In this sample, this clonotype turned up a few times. CDR3 region: CAIRREGGTEAFF. DNA of the CDR3: TGTGCCATCAGGAGAGAGGGTGGCACTGAAGCTTTCTTT. The rearrangement joins TRBV10-3 to TRBJ1-1, with no clear D. The CDR3 sequence is 13 residues long. Germline values: CDR1 ENHRY, CDR2 SYGVKD. V gave up 6 bases and J gave up 4 bases, with 12 bases separating them.

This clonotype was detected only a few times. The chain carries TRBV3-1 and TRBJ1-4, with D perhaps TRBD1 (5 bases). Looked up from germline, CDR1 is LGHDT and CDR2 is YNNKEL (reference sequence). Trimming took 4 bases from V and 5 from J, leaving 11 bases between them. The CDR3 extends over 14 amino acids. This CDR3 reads CASSLTASNEKLFF. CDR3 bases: TGTGCCAGCAGCCTGACAGCGTCAAATGAAAAACTGTTTTTT.

The DNA for the CDR3 is TGTGCCATCAGTGAGATGCGGGAGTGGCAGTATTTT. This translates into CAISEMREWQYF. The chain recombines TRBV10-3 with TRBJ2-3; 7 nucleotides align to TRBD2. This CDR3 contains 12 residues. Germline loops: CDR1 ENHRY, CDR2 SYGVKD. V shed 2 bases and J 11 bases; nucleotides not matched to a gene: 4.

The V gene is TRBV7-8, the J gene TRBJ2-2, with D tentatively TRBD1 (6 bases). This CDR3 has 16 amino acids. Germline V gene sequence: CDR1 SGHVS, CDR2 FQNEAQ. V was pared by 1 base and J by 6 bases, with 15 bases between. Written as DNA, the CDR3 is TGTGCCAGCAGCTTAGTAGAAAGGGGGTTGCCCGGGGAGCTGTTTTTT. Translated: CASSLVERGLPGELFF.

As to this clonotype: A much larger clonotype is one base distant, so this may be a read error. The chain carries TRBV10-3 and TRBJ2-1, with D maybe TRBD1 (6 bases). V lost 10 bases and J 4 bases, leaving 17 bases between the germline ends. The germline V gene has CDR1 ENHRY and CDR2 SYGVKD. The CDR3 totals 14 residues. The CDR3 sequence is CANRVDKSYNEQFF. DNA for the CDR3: TGTGCCAACAGGGTGGACAAATCATACAATGAGCAGTTCTTC.

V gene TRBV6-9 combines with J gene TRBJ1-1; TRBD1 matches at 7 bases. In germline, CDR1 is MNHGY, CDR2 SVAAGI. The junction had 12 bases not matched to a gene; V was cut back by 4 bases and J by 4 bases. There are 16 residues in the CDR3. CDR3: CASSLNTRGFGTEAFF. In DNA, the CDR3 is TGTGCCAGCAGTTTGAACACCAGGGGGTTTGGCACTGAAGCTTTCTTT.

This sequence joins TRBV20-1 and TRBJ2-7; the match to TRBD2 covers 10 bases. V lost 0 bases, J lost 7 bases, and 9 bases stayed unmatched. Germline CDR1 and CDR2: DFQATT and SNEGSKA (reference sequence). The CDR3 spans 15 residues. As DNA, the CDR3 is TGCAGTGCTAGAGAAGGGTTAGCGGGGGGCGGGGAGCAGTACTTC. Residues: CSAREGLAGGGEQYF.

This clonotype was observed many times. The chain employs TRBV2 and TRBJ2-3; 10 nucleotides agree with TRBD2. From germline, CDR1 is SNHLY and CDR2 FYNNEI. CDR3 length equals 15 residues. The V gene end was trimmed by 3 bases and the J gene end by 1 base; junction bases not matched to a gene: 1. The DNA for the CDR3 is TGTGCCAGCAGTGATCTAGCGGGGGGCACAGATACGCAGTATTTT. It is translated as CASSDLAGGTDTQYF. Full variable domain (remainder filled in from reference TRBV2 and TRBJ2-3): EPEVTQTPSHQVTQMGQEVILRCVPISNHLYFYWYRQILGQKVEFLVSFYNNEISEKSEIFDDQFSVERPDGSNFTLKIRSTKLEDSAMYFCASSDLAGGTDTQYFGPGTRLTVL.

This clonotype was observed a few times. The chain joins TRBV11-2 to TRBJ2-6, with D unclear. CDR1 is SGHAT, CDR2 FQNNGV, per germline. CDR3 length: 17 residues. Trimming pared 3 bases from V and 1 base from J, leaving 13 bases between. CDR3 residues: CASSFSGSHSGANVLTF. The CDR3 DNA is TGTGCCAGCAGCTTCTCCGGGTCCCATTCTGGGGCCAACGTCCTGACTTTC. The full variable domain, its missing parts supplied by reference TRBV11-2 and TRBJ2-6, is EAGVAQSPRYKIIEKRQSVAFWCNPISGHATLYWYQQILGQGPKLLIQFQNNGVVDDSQLPKDRFSAERLKGVDSTLKIQPAKLEDSAVYLCASSFSGSHSGANVLTFGAGSRLTVL.

As DNA, the CDR3 is TGCGCCAGCAGCTTGACGCGGGGGGGCCAGGAGCTGTTTTTT. Amino acids: CASSLTRGGQELFF. The V and J genes are TRBV5-1 and TRBJ2-2, with 9 bases identical to TRBD2. Unmatched junction bases numbered 5, after V lost 1 base and J lost 10 bases. CDR1 and CDR2 from the germline V gene are SGHRS and YFSETQ. The length of the CDR3 is 14 residues. The whole variable domain, filled in from reference TRBV5-1 and TRBJ2-2, reads KAGVTQTPRYLIKTRGQQVTLSCSPISGHRSVSWYQQTPGQGLQFLFEYFSETQRNKGNFPGRFSGRQFSNSRSEMNVSTLELGDSALYLCASSLTRGGQELFFGEGSRLTVL.

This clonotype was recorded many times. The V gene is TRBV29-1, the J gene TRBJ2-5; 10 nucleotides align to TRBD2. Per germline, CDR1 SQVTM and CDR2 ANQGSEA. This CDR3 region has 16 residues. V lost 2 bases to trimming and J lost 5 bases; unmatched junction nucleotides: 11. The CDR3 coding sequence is TGCAGCGTTGAAAGGCTAGCGGGAGTAGGATGGGAGACCCAGTACTTC. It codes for CSVERLAGVGWETQYF.

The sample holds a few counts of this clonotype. The CDR3 loop reads CASRTGDSYNEQFF. In nucleotides, the CDR3 is TGTGCCAGCAGAACGGGGGACTCCTACAATGAGCAGTTCTTC. The rearrangement uses TRBV12-3 or TRBV12-4 and TRBJ2-1, with D perhaps matching TRBD2 (6 bases). V was pared by 6 bases and J by 0 bases, with 9 bases between. CDR3 size: 14 residues.